These 20 T cell receptor beta chains were sequenced from one sample in a study of post-analysis software for immune sequencing data. The authors incorporated unique molecular identifiers into the TCR beta cDNA libraries. Using its own MiXCR run on the PCR reads, TCRdb lists one record per CDR3 protein. There are hundreds of thousands of distinct CDR3 sequences in the sample; roughly half occur only once, and approximately 4.2% lies in the top ten. Findings of the study overall: There were about five TRBV segments more frequent in patients than controls, and TRBV5-6, TRBV5-1 and TRBV20-1 were among them.

Their antigens are not known. Sequences were obtained from blood. The receptors stem from a girl aged 5-17 years with multiple sclerosis.

The CDR3 region has the DNA TGTGCCAGCAGTCGACAGCCTTCAGACGAGCAGTACTTC. Residues: CASSRQPSDEQYF. The rearrangement joins TRBV27 to TRBJ2-7, with a weak D call TRBD1 (5 bases). V lost 5 bases and J 5 bases, leaving 13 bases between the germline ends. The CDR3 loop spans 13 amino acids. Germline CDR1 MNHEY, CDR2 SMNVEV (reference sequence).

The rearrangement joins TRBV6-5 to TRBJ2-7, with 10 positions matching TRBD2. Germline values: CDR1 MNHEY, CDR2 SVGAGI. V lost 4 bases and J lost 3; bases outside the gene matches: 3. The CDR3 loop spans 14 amino acids. Written as DNA, the CDR3 is TGTGCCAGCAGTTCCGGGACTAGCGTCTACGAGCAGTACTTC. Translated: CASSSGTSVYEQYF.

This clonotype was seen a few times. The chain recombines TRBV2 with TRBJ2-5; D not resolved. The V end was cut by 7 bases, the J end by 5 bases, with 14 bases between. The CDR3 covers 13 residues. Germline V gene sequence: CDR1 SNHLY, CDR2 FYNNEI. The CDR3 loop is CASNIALPETQYF. The CDR3 DNA follows: TGTGCCAGCAATATTGCTCTGCCGGAGACCCAGTACTTC. Filled out from reference TRBV2 and TRBJ2-5, the complete variable domain reads EPEVTQTPSHQVTQMGQEVILRCVPISNHLYFYWYRQILGQKVEFLVSFYNNEISEKSEIFDDQFSVERPDGSNFTLKIRSTKLEDSAMYFCASNIALPETQYFGPGTRLLVL.

The chain uses TRBV7-9 and TRBJ2-2; 9 bases are shared with TRBD1. V lost 10 bases and J lost 1; bases outside the gene matches: 1. CDR3 size: 13 residues. Germline CDR1 and CDR2: SEHNR and FQNEAQ (reference sequence). The CDR3 here is CAMDRGNTGELFF. The CDR3 DNA reads as TGTGCCATGGACAGGGGGAACACCGGGGAGCTGTTTTTT. Together with reference TRBV7-9 and TRBJ2-2, the CDR3 gives the full variable domain: DTGVSQNPRHKITKRGQNVTFRCDPISEHNRLYWYRQTLGQGPEFLTYFQNEAQLEKSRLLSDRFSAERPKGSFSTLEIQRTEQGDSAMYLCAMDRGNTGELFFGEGSRLTVL.

The chain couples TRBV3-1 to TRBJ2-3; D is unclear. Trimming stripped 0 bases from V and 0 bases from J, with 13 bases between. The CDR3 is made up of 17 amino acids. Looked up from germline, CDR1 is LGHDT and CDR2 is YNNKEL (reference sequence). The CDR3, as DNA: TGTGCCAGCAGCCAAGATTCGGGCTCCAGGAGCACAGATACGCAGTATTTT. This encodes CASSQDSGSRSTDTQYF.

In its sample, this clonotype was seen a few times. The rearrangement links TRBV12-3 or TRBV12-4 to TRBJ2-7, with D possibly matching TRBD1 (5 bases). The J call may be in error: the DNA end matches TRBJ2-5 better. CDR3 length: 14 residues. In DNA form, the CDR3 reads TGTGCCAGCAGGGGAAGGGGCCCCACGGAGACCCAGTACTTC. Residues: CASRGRGPTETQYF.

This sequence joins TRBV20-1 and TRBJ2-2; D is unclear. Germline CDR1 is DFQATT and CDR2 is SNEGSKA (reference sequence). The CDR3 has 16 amino acids. Trimming removed 0 bases from V and 5 bases from J, with 16 bases in between. In DNA, the CDR3 is TGCAGTGCTAGAGATGTGCAGACACACGATACCGGGGAGCTGTTTTTT. Translation gives CSARDVQTHDTGELFF.

The V and J genes are TRBV9 and TRBJ1-1; D gene unclear. Trimming took off 2 bases at V and 2 bases at J, with 16 bases between the two ends. The germline gives CDR1 SGDLS, CDR2 YYNGEE. The CDR3 sequence is 16 residues long. The CDR3, as DNA: TGTGCCAGCAGCGTGAGGGCCTCAGGTACCAACACTGAAGCTTTCTTT. As protein: CASSVRASGTNTEAFF.

The genes are TRBV4-1 and TRBJ2-1; D is possibly TRBD2 (5 bases). Per the germline V gene, CDR1 is MGHRA and CDR2 is YSYEKL. The CDR3 is 11 amino acids. Between the trimmed V and J ends, which lost 6 bases and 8 bases, there was a span of 8 bases. This CDR3 reads CASRPGDEQFF. The CDR3 nucleotides are TGCGCCAGCAGACCCGGGGATGAGCAGTTCTTC.

The rearrangement uses TRBV29-1 and TRBJ2-1; no clear D gene. The CDR3 is 14 amino acids. Trimming stripped 4 bases from V and 0 bases from J, with 10 bases between. Per germline, CDR1 SQVTM and CDR2 ANQGSEA. The CDR3 nucleotides are TGCAGCGTTGGCCCCCGGAGCTCCTACAATGAGCAGTTCTTC. Amino acids: CSVGPRSSYNEQFF.

This chain connects TRBV20-1 to TRBJ2-5; tentative D call: TRBD2 (5 bases). This CDR3 region has 11 residues. Germline V gives CDR1 DFQATT, CDR2 SNEGSKA (reference sequence). The V and J ends lost 2 bases and 7 bases respectively, with 8 bases between them. Here the CDR3 reads CSARSEGTQYF. The DNA of the CDR3 is TGCAGTGCTAGAAGCGAGGGGACCCAGTACTTC.

As regards this clonotype: Germline and junction disagree at one end, which may indicate a read error. J is TRBJ2-7 and V is TRBV5-1; D is undetermined. Germline-derived CDR1 and CDR2 are SGHRS and YFSETQ. The length of the CDR3 is 11 residues. The DNA for the CDR3 is TGTGCCAGCAGCTGGTCCTACGAGCAGTACTTC. It translates to CASSWSYEQYF.

The chain recombines TRBV29-1 with TRBJ2-1; the D gene is possibly TRBD1 (6 bases). This CDR3 contains 14 residues. Germline V lookup: CDR1 SQVTM, CDR2 ANQGSEA. Deletions cut 4 bases from V and 0 bases from J, with 10 bases between. CDR3 bases: TGCAGCGTTGGGACAGCGAGCTCCTACAATGAGCAGTTCTTC. Protein sequence: CSVGTASSYNEQFF.

The genes are TRBV20-1 and TRBJ2-1; TRBD2 agrees at 8 bases. From germline, CDR1 is DFQATT and CDR2 SNEGSKA (reference sequence). The CDR3 extends over 15 amino acids. V shed 1 base and J 5 bases; nucleotides not matched to a gene: 7. CDR3 sequence: CSARGRGGRNNEQFF. CDR3 nucleotide sequence: TGCAGTGCTAGAGGCCGGGGGGGCCGTAACAATGAGCAGTTCTTC.

V and J are TRBV7-3 and TRBJ1-6; 9 nucleotides match TRBD1. Trimming removed 5 bases from V and 4 bases from J; junction bases left unmatched: 6. The V gene's germline CDR1 is SGHTA and CDR2 FQGTGA. CDR3 length: 16 amino acids. The CDR3: CASSARDREYNSPLHF. The DNA for the CDR3 is TGTGCCAGCAGCGCCCGGGACAGGGAATATAATTCACCCCTCCACTTT.

This clonotype showed up just a few times. The chain is built from TRBV5-1 and TRBJ2-5; 12 bases agree with TRBD2. CDR1 is SGHRS, CDR2 YFSETQ, per germline. V was clipped by 5 bases and J by 0 bases; unmatched bases: 2. This CDR3 has 15 residues. DNA of the CDR3: TGCGCCAGCAGGGGACTAGCGGGCCACCAAGAGACCCAGTACTTC. Translating gives CASRGLAGHQETQYF.

The chain couples TRBV20-1 to TRBJ2-3; 9 positions match TRBD2. Germline V gives CDR1 DFQATT, CDR2 SNEGSKA (reference sequence). Trimming cost V 3 bases and J 2 bases; bases outside gene matches: 9. The CDR3 loop spans 16 amino acids. CDR3 sequence: CSASSGLAGITDTQYF. CDR3 DNA sequence: TGCAGTGCTAGTTCCGGGCTAGCGGGGATCACAGATACGCAGTATTTT.

In this sample, this clonotype turned up once. The chain uses TRBV2 and TRBJ2-7; D is unclear. The CDR3 runs 13 residues. Trimming took 2 bases from V and 4 from J, leaving 9 bases between them. Germline V gene sequence: CDR1 SNHLY, CDR2 FYNNEI. The CDR3 loop is CASSEFRQYEQYF. The CDR3 DNA is TGTGCCAGCAGTGAATTCCGGCAGTACGAGCAGTACTTC.

DNA of the CDR3: TGCGCCAGCAGCTTCCCAGGGGAAGCCTACGAGCAGTACTTC. Translating it yields CASSFPGEAYEQYF. The chain uses TRBV5-1 and TRBJ2-7, with a weak D call TRBD1 (6 bases). The germline V gene has CDR1 SGHRS and CDR2 YFSETQ. The CDR3 spans 14 residues. V was pared by 2 bases and J by 2 bases, with 11 bases between.

The genes are TRBV7-6 and TRBJ2-3, with no clear D. This CDR3 is built from 15 residues. Germline values: CDR1 SGHVS, CDR2 FNYEAQ. The V and J ends lost 5 bases and 0 bases respectively, with 12 bases between them. In nucleotides, the CDR3 is TGTGCCAGCAGCCCGACGTGGATCAGCACAGATACGCAGTATTTT. Translated, it gives CASSPTWISTDTQYF.